This is a list of T cell receptor beta chains from one sample in a study of tumor-infiltrating lymphocytes in primary liver carcinoma. TCRdb itself ran the multiplex PCR reads through MiXCR, one entry per CDR3 protein. The data show under 200,000 distinct CDR3 sequences, around four fifths seen once. Sequencing input: tumor tissue from primary liver carcinoma. All receptors come from a man in his forties with primary liver carcinoma and hepatitis B virus infection. Both conserved end residues are part of each CDR3. Fields, in order: clone size, J gene, D gene, V gene, CDR3 DNA, CDR3 protein. The D gene is left open where the match is weak. Clone sizes are given selectively: once, few, many, or a class where the clone is expanded.

clone size: .; J gene: TRBJ2-5; D gene: .; V gene: TRBV4-3; CDR3 DNA: TGCGCCAGCAACCAGGATGCGGGTCCTCTAGAGACCCAGTACTTC; CDR3 protein: CASNQDAGPLETQYF
clone size: .; J gene: TRBJ2-5; D gene: .; V gene: TRBV4-2; CDR3 DNA: TGTGCCAGCAGCCCCAGTTGGGCTAGCCTAGCGACCTTTGGAGAGACCCAGTATTTC; CDR3 protein: CASSPSWASLATFGETQYF
clone size: .; J gene: TRBJ2-6; D gene: TRBD1; V gene: TRBV11-2; CDR3 DNA: TGTGCCAGCATGGGGGGAGACAGGGGCATTTCCCTCTCTGGGGCCAACGTCCTGACTTTC; CDR3 protein: CASMGGDRGISLSGANVLTF
clone size: .; J gene: TRBJ2-4; D gene: .; V gene: TRBV5-4; CDR3 DNA: TGTGCCAGCAGCTCGGGGGCTGTGGTAGCCAAAAGCATTCAGTACTTT; CDR3 protein: CASSSGAVVAKSIQYF
clone size: .; J gene: TRBJ1-1; D gene: .; V gene: TRBV5-4; CDR3 DNA: TGTGCCAGCAGCTCGTCGAACGCCCGGGACACTGAAACTTTCTTT; CDR3 protein: CASSSSNARDTETFF
clone size: .; J gene: TRBJ2-3; D gene: .; V gene: TRBV29-1; CDR3 DNA: TGCAGCGTCGCAGGAGTGGAGGGACGTAGCACAGATACGCAGTATTTT; CDR3 protein: CSVAGVEGRSTDTQYF
clone size: .; J gene: TRBJ2-1; D gene: TRBD1; V gene: TRBV6-1; CDR3 DNA: TGTGCCTGTAGTCAACGACAGGGGGGTGAGCAGTTCTTC; CDR3 protein: CACSQRQGGEQFF
clone size: .; J gene: TRBJ2-3; D gene: .; V gene: TRBV10-2; CDR3 DNA: TGCGCCAGCACTGAGACCTTTTATTCGCAGTATTTT; CDR3 protein: CASTETFYSQYF
clone size: .; J gene: TRBJ2-1; D gene: TRBD2; V gene: TRBV5-4; CDR3 DNA: TGTGCCAGCAGATTGGGAGGACTAGCGGGAGAGCAATTCTTC; CDR3 protein: CASRLGGLAGEQFF
clone size: .; J gene: TRBJ2-4; D gene: .; V gene: TRBV29-1; CDR3 DNA: TGCATCATAATTCACAGGCGTGGCATTCAGTACTTC; CDR3 protein: CIIIHRRGIQYF
clone size: .; J gene: TRBJ2-3; D gene: TRBD2; V gene: TRBV12-3/TRBV12-4; CDR3 DNA: TGTGCCAGCGCTGGGGGACTAGCAGGAGTGAATACGCAGTATTTT; CDR3 protein: CASAGGLAGVNTQYF
clone size: .; J gene: TRBJ2-7; D gene: TRBD1; V gene: TRBV14; CDR3 DNA: TGTGCCAGCAGCCGACCGGGACAGGGCTCCTATGGGCAGTACTTC; CDR3 protein: CASSRPGQGSYGQYF
clone size: .; J gene: TRBJ2-5; D gene: .; V gene: TRBV20-1; CDR3 DNA: TGCAGTGCTAGAGTCAGTAGATCTCAAGAGACCCAGTACTTC; CDR3 protein: CSARVSRSQETQYF
clone size: .; J gene: TRBJ2-2; D gene: .; V gene: TRBV12-3/TRBV12-4; CDR3 DNA: TGTGCCAGCAGATTTGGAACCGACACCCGGGAGCTGTTTTTT; CDR3 protein: CASRFGTDTRELFF
clone size: .; J gene: TRBJ2-7; D gene: .; V gene: TRBV29-1; CDR3 DNA: TGCAGTCCCATGACGTCTGGGACCGGCACTCCCTACGATCAGTACTTC; CDR3 protein: CSPMTSGTGTPYDQYF
clone size: .; J gene: TRBJ1-6; D gene: .; V gene: TRBV6-5; CDR3 DNA: TGTGCCAGCAGAAAATCACCCGAGGATAATTCACCCCTCAACTTT; CDR3 protein: CASRKSPEDNSPLNF
clone size: .; J gene: TRBJ1-5; D gene: .; V gene: TRBV14; CDR3 DNA: TGTGCCAGCAGAGTAGTAGGGGTTCAGCCCCAGCATTTT; CDR3 protein: CASRVVGVQPQHF
clone size: .; J gene: TRBJ2-2; D gene: .; V gene: TRBV4-3; CDR3 DNA: TGCGTGAGCAGCCACCAACCATATGGGGATGAGCCCGGGGAGCTGTTTTTT; CDR3 protein: CVSSHQPYGDEPGELFF
clone size: once; J gene: TRBJ1-1; D gene: .; V gene: TRBV29-1; CDR3 DNA: TGCAGCGTCTTAACGGGGGGCACTGAAGCTTTCTTT; CDR3 protein: CSVLTGGTEAFF
clone size: .; J gene: TRBJ2-1; D gene: .; V gene: TRBV12-5; CDR3 DNA: TGTACTAGTGGTTCCGTCGTAGGTCTAAAGCAGTTCTTC; CDR3 protein: CTSGSVVGLKQFF
clone size: .; J gene: TRBJ1-1; D gene: .; V gene: TRBV6-6; CDR3 DNA: TGTGCCGGTAATTACAGGGAAACTGAAACTTTCTTT; CDR3 protein: CAGNYRETETFF
clone size: .; J gene: TRBJ2-7; D gene: TRBD2; V gene: TRBV7-2; CDR3 DNA: TGTGCCAGCAGCTTAGCGAGCCTTAGCGGGAGGGCCCACGAGCAGTACTTC; CDR3 protein: CASSLASLSGRAHEQYF
clone size: .; J gene: TRBJ2-7; D gene: .; V gene: TRBV12-3/TRBV12-4; CDR3 DNA: TGTGCCAGTAATTCCAGCCCCATAGGTCACGAGCAGTACTTC; CDR3 protein: CASNSSPIGHEQYF
clone size: .; J gene: TRBJ1-6; D gene: TRBD1; V gene: TRBV4-2; CDR3 DNA: TGTACCAGCAGCCAAGATACTTGGGGGACAGGAGTCAATTCACCCCTTCACTTT; CDR3 protein: CTSSQDTWGTGVNSPLHF
clone size: once; J gene: TRBJ2-1; D gene: TRBD2; V gene: TRBV11-1; CDR3 DNA: TGTGCCAGCAGACCCCGGGGACTAGCGGGAGCCGAGGAGCCGTTCTTC; CDR3 protein: CASRPRGLAGAEEPFF
clone size: .; J gene: TRBJ1-2; D gene: .; V gene: TRBV6-1; CDR3 DNA: TGTGCCAGCAGGCTACAGACCCAAAGCTATGGCTACACCTTC; CDR3 protein: CASRLQTQSYGYTF
clone size: .; J gene: TRBJ1-2; D gene: TRBD1; V gene: TRBV4-1; CDR3 DNA: TGCGCCAACAGCCAGGGACAGAGGGGTGGCTTCACCTTC; CDR3 protein: CANSQGQRGGFTF
clone size: .; J gene: TRBJ1-1; D gene: .; V gene: TRBV12-3/TRBV12-4; CDR3 DNA: TGTGCCAGCAGTTTGCGGTTGACAGGCACTGAAACTTTCTTT; CDR3 protein: CASSLRLTGTETFF
clone size: .; J gene: TRBJ2-3; D gene: .; V gene: TRBV5-5; CDR3 DNA: TGTGCCAGCAGCTTGACCGAGGGAAACCCAGATACGCAGTATTTT; CDR3 protein: CASSLTEGNPDTQYF
clone size: .; J gene: TRBJ2-5; D gene: .; V gene: TRBV12-3/TRBV12-4; CDR3 DNA: TGTGCCAGCAGTTTTACTACAGACCAAGAAACCCAGTACTTC; CDR3 protein: CASSFTTDQETQYF
clone size: .; J gene: TRBJ2-7; D gene: .; V gene: TRBV11-3; CDR3 DNA: TGTGCCATCAGCCCTGGAGAAGAGGACTACGAGCAATACTTC; CDR3 protein: CAISPGEEDYEQYF
clone size: .; J gene: TRBJ2-1; D gene: TRBD2; V gene: TRBV11-1; CDR3 DNA: TGTGCCAGTAGCCCCAAAGCGGGAGCGTATTACAATGAGCAGCTCTTC; CDR3 protein: CASSPKAGAYYNEQLF
clone size: .; J gene: TRBJ2-1; D gene: TRBD1; V gene: TRBV12-3/TRBV12-4; CDR3 DNA: TGTGCCTGCAGGCCGACAGGGCGCAATGAACAGATCTTC; CDR3 protein: CACRPTGRNEQIF
clone size: .; J gene: TRBJ2-7; D gene: .; V gene: TRBV29-1; CDR3 DNA: TGTAGCGTCATGACATCTGGGACTGGCATTCCCTACGAGCAGTACTTC; CDR3 protein: CSVMTSGTGIPYEQYF
clone size: .; J gene: TRBJ2-2; D gene: .; V gene: TRBV29-1; CDR3 DNA: TGCTGCGCCGAACGGTACACCGGGGAGCTCTTTTTT; CDR3 protein: CCAERYTGELFF
clone size: .; J gene: TRBJ1-3; D gene: .; V gene: TRBV29-1; CDR3 DNA: TGCAGTGTAAAGGGTATTGGAAACACAATATATTTT; CDR3 protein: CSVKGIGNTIYF
clone size: .; J gene: TRBJ2-7; D gene: .; V gene: TRBV4-3; CDR3 DNA: TGCGCCAGCAGCCAAGATCAACCCTACGGGCAGTACTTC; CDR3 protein: CASSQDQPYGQYF
clone size: .; J gene: TRBJ2-1; D gene: .; V gene: TRBV29-1; CDR3 DNA: TGCAGCGTCGTCTCCCCAGGACAGCTACACAATGAGCAGTTCTTC; CDR3 protein: CSVVSPGQLHNEQFF
clone size: .; J gene: TRBJ2-2; D gene: TRBD2; V gene: TRBV29-1; CDR3 DNA: TGTAGCGCTGGGACTAGCGCGGCGAACATCGGGGAGCTGCTTTTT; CDR3 protein: CSAGTSAANIGELLF
clone size: .; J gene: TRBJ2-1; D gene: TRBD2; V gene: TRBV29-1; CDR3 DNA: TGCAGCGTTAGGACTAGCGGGAAAGGATTTTTGATTGAGCAGTTCTTC; CDR3 protein: CSVRTSGKGFLIEQFF
clone size: .; J gene: TRBJ2-3; D gene: .; V gene: TRBV29-1; CDR3 DNA: TGCAGCGTTGAAAGGACAAGGGGTACAGATACACAGTATTTT; CDR3 protein: CSVERTRGTDTQYF
clone size: .; J gene: TRBJ2-5; D gene: TRBD2; V gene: TRBV5-5; CDR3 DNA: TGTGCCAGCAGTTCGAAGACTAGCGGGGAAATCCAGTACTTC; CDR3 protein: CASSSKTSGEIQYF
clone size: many; J gene: TRBJ1-2; D gene: .; V gene: TRBV28; CDR3 DNA: TGTGCCAGCAGAGAGGGAAGGGTCTCCTATGGCTACACCTTC; CDR3 protein: CASREGRVSYGYTF
clone size: .; J gene: TRBJ1-5; D gene: .; V gene: TRBV9; CDR3 DNA: TGTGCCAGCAACGTAGGAGGATATAGCTATCAGCCCCAGCATTTT; CDR3 protein: CASNVGGYSYQPQHF
clone size: once; J gene: TRBJ2-5; D gene: .; V gene: TRBV11-2; CDR3 DNA: TGTACCAGCAGTCGTTGGACTGGTCCCGTGGAGACCCATTACTTC; CDR3 protein: CTSSRWTGPVETHYF
clone size: .; J gene: TRBJ2-3; D gene: .; V gene: TRBV6-5; CDR3 DNA: TGTGCGAGCCGTCTCCAGAGCACATATACGCAGTATTTT; CDR3 protein: CASRLQSTYTQYF
clone size: .; J gene: TRBJ1-1; D gene: .; V gene: TRBV29-1; CDR3 DNA: TGCAGCGCATTGGGGGGGTGGGCTTTGAACACTGAAGCTTTCTTT; CDR3 protein: CSALGGWALNTEAFF
clone size: .; J gene: TRBJ2-5; D gene: .; V gene: TRBV5-6; CDR3 DNA: TGTGCCAGCGGCTCGACGATGGATCTAGAGACTCAGTACTTC; CDR3 protein: CASGSTMDLETQYF
clone size: .; J gene: TRBJ2-4; D gene: .; V gene: TRBV10-3; CDR3 DNA: TGTTCCATCAGTGACCGGGAGAGGAACTTTCAGTACTTC; CDR3 protein: CSISDRERNFQYF
clone size: .; J gene: TRBJ2-3; D gene: .; V gene: TRBV7-9; CDR3 DNA: TGTGCCAGCAGCCAGGAGACGGGAGCCAATACGCAATATTTT; CDR3 protein: CASSQETGANTQYF
clone size: .; J gene: TRBJ2-1; D gene: TRBD1; V gene: TRBV4-3; CDR3 DNA: TGCGCCATCAGCCTGGACAGGGGGGGGAATAAGCAGTTCTTC; CDR3 protein: CAISLDRGGNKQFF
clone size: .; J gene: TRBJ2-3; D gene: TRBD2; V gene: TRBV12-3/TRBV12-4; CDR3 DNA: TGTACTAGCAGTTCGAGGACTAGCGGGGTCACAGATACGCAGTATTTT; CDR3 protein: CTSSSRTSGVTDTQYF
clone size: .; J gene: TRBJ2-5; D gene: .; V gene: TRBV4-3; CDR3 DNA: TGCGTTAGCAGCCAAGAGGGACTGCCGTCTGAGACCCAGTACTTC; CDR3 protein: CVSSQEGLPSETQYF
clone size: .; J gene: TRBJ2-7; D gene: .; V gene: TRBV29-1; CDR3 DNA: TGCAGTGTTGAGAATGGGGAGGAGCAGTACTTC; CDR3 protein: CSVENGEEQYF
clone size: .; J gene: TRBJ2-7; D gene: .; V gene: TRBV11-2; CDR3 DNA: TGTGCCATCAGCTTAGATCGACAAGCCTACGAACATTACTTC; CDR3 protein: CAISLDRQAYEHYF
clone size: .; J gene: TRBJ2-5; D gene: .; V gene: TRBV5-4; CDR3 DNA: TGTGCCAGCAGCATAAACAGTAGGGGCGTTGGAGAGACCCACTACTTC; CDR3 protein: CASSINSRGVGETHYF
clone size: .; J gene: TRBJ1-1; D gene: .; V gene: TRBV6-5; CDR3 DNA: TGTGCCAACACCAAACAGGTTTCAAACACTGAATCTTTCTTT; CDR3 protein: CANTKQVSNTESFF
clone size: .; J gene: TRBJ2-1; D gene: .; V gene: TRBV6-5; CDR3 DNA: TGTGCCAGCAGTCTACAGGGATCCTATAAAGAGCAGTTCTTC; CDR3 protein: CASSLQGSYKEQFF
clone size: .; J gene: TRBJ2-4; D gene: TRBD2; V gene: TRBV11-1; CDR3 DNA: TGTACCAGCAGCTTTCCTGGGACTAGCGGGACCAAAAACATTAAATACTTC; CDR3 protein: CTSSFPGTSGTKNIKYF